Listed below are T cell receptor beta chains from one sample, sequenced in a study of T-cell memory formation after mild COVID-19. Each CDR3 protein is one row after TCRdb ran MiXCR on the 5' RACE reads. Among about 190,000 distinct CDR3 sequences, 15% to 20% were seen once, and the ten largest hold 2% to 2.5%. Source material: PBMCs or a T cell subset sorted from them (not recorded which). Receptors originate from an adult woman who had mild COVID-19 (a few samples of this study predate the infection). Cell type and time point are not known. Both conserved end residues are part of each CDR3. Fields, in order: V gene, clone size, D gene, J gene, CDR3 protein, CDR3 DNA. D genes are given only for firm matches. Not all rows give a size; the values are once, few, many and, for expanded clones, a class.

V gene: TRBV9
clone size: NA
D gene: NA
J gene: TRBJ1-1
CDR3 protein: CASSVEPGRFTEAFF
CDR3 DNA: TGTGCCAGCAGCGTAGAACCCGGGCGTTTCACTGAAGCTTTCTTT

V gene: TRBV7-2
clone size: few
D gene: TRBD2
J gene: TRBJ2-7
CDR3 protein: CASSLRASGSYEQYF
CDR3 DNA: TGTGCCAGCAGCTTACGAGCTAGCGGGAGCTACGAGCAGTACTTC

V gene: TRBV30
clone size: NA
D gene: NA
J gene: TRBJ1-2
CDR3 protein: CACPAVKGYTF
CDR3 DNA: TGTGCCTGCCCAGCGGTCAAAGGCTACACCTTC

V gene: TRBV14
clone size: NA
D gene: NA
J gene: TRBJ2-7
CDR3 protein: CASSHRGFSYEQYF
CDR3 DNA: TGTGCCAGCAGCCATCGGGGGTTCTCCTACGAGCAGTACTTC

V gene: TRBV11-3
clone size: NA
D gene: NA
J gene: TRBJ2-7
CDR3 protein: CSSSLAFGVGYEQYF
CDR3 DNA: TGTTCCAGCAGCTTAGCTTTCGGGGTTGGCTACGAGCAGTACTTC

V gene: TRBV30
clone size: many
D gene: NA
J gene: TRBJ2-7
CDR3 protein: CAWTGHRAYEQYF
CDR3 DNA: TGTGCCTGGACGGGACACAGAGCCTACGAGCAGTACTTC

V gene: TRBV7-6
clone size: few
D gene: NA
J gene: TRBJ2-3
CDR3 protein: CARDLYPSTDTQYF
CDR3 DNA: TGTGCCCGAGATCTGTACCCTAGCACAGATACGCAGTATTTT

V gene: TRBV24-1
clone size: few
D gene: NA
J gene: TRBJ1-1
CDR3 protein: CATVEGNTEAFF
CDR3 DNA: TGTGCCACCGTGGAGGGGAACACTGAAGCTTTCTTT

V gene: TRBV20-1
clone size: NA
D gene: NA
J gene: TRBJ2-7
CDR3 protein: CSAPLGTLGRVYEQYF
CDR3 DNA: TGCAGTGCCCCCTTAGGGACCCTGGGCAGAGTGTACGAGCAGTACTTC

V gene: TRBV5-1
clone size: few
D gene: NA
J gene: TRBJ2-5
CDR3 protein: CASSLADRKQETQYF
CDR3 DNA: TGCGCCAGCAGCTTGGCAGACAGAAAACAAGAGACCCAGTACTTC

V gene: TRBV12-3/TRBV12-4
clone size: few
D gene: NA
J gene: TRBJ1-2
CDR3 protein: CASSLGDWPMARGPDYGYTF
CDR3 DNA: TGTGCCAGCAGTTTGGGGGACTGGCCTATGGCTAGGGGTCCGGACTATGGCTACACCTTC

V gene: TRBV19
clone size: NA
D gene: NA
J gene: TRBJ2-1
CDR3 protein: CASTPGGRPYNEQFF
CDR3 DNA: TGTGCCAGTACCCCCGGTGGCAGACCTTACAATGAGCAGTTCTTC

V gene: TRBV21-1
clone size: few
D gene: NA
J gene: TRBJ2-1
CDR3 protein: CASSNWASGRSGNEQFF
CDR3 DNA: TGTGCCAGCAGCAACTGGGCTAGCGGGAGGTCTGGCAATGAGCAGTTCTTC

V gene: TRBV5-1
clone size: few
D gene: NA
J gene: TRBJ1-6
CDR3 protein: CASSSGGGSPVNSPLHF
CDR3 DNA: TGCGCCAGCAGCTCCGGCGGGGGATCCCCTGTGAATTCACCCCTCCACTTT

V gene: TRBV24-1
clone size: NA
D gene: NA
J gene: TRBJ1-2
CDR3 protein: CATSETGKGYTF
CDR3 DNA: TGTGCCACCAGTGAAACAGGCAAGGGCTACACCTTC

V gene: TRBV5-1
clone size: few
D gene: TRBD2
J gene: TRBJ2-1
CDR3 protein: CASYRTSGSGEQFF
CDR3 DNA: TGCGCCAGCTACCGGACTAGCGGGAGCGGTGAGCAGTTCTTC

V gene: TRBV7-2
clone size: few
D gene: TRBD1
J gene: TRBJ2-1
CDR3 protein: CASSPRRGQGANEQFF
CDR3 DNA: TGTGCCAGCAGCCCGCGTAGGGGACAGGGGGCTAATGAGCAGTTCTTC

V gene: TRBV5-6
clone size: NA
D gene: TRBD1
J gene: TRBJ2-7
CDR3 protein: CASSLARDRGRAYEQYF
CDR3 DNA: TGTGCCAGCAGCTTGGCCCGGGACAGGGGGCGGGCCTACGAGCAGTACTTC

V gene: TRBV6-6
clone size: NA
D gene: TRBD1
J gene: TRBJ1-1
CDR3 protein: CASSYPRGQVNTEAFF
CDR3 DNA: TGTGCCAGCAGTTACCCTCGGGGACAGGTGAACACTGAAGCTTTCTTT

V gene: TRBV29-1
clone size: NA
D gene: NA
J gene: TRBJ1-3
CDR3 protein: CSVVTNSGNTIYF
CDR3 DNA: TGCAGCGTTGTGACCAACTCTGGAAACACCATATATTTT

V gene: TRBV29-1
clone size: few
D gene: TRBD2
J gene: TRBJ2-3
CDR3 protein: CSGAGGRTDTQYF
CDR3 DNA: TGCAGCGGAGCGGGAGGCCGCACAGATACGCAGTATTTT